This T cell receptor (beta chain) was obtained from a study of cytomegalovirus exposure and HLA in healthy donors. Study-level results: Reported results showed that the classifier diagnosed cytomegalovirus status with high specificity and sensitivity.

Germline lookup yields CDR1 SEHNR and CDR2 FQNEAQ (reference sequence). The V and J ends lost 5 bases and 11 bases, in that order; junction bases with no gene match: 3. The CDR3 is 12 amino acids. The PCR employed 60 Vbeta primers together with 13 Jbeta primers. This table comes from immunoSEQ multiplex PCR, and its TCRdb copy is limited to in-frame clones, with some not included. The top ten hold approximately 2.9% of the sample, which has under 200,000 clones, 84% seen once. Turning to this clone: Its antigen is not known.

Sequenced material: PBMCs. The chain links TRBV7-9 to TRBJ2-1; 10 bases fit TRBD2. The sequence was obtained from a woman between 45 and 60 years old in good health and CMV-seropositive. The CDR3 reads CASSGLADQQFF. The CDR3 DNA reads as TGTGCCAGCAGCGGACTAGCGGACCAGCAGTTCTTC.